This T cell receptor (beta chain) came from a study of blood T cell repertoires in COVID-19. Study-level background: COVID-19 samples, acute and convalescent, were from the United States, Italy and Spain. PBMCs, B-cell-depleted T cells, or T cells provided the cDNA or gDNA that made up the material.

The CDR3 sequence is 14 residues long. CDR1 is SGHNT and CDR2 is YENEEA in the germline V gene. V lost 4 bases and J lost 6, with 16 bases in between. Data came from immunoSEQ multiplex PCR; TCRdb stores just in-frame clones and leaves some out. The sample has about 58,000 clones, around 89% seen once. The TCR sequence derives from a woman in her sixties or seventies with active COVID-19. The source material was peripheral blood. This chain connects TRBV11-3 to TRBJ2-7; D is perhaps TRBD2 (6 bases). CDR3 region: CASSSGVSGGEQYF. DNA of the CDR3: TGTGCCAGCAGCTCGGGGGTATCCGGGGGCGAGCAGTACTTC.